Reported below is one TCR beta chain. Its antigen is not known. Related graft donors supplied nonmyeloablative bone marrow transplants, and mixed chimerism was transient. The source of the sample is a study of Tregs in tolerant kidney transplant recipients. Study-wide points: Tregs expanded with activated donor B cells seemed most donor-specific. Nucleotide sequences could not be compared across some patients' samples due to primer changes.

The ends were cut back, 6 bases at V and 0 bases at J, with 12 bases in the middle. The CDR3 has 15 amino acids. CDR1 is MNHEY, CDR2 SMNVEV, per germline (reference sequence). Sequencing used immunoSEQ multiplex PCR; TCRdb keeps in-frame clones, though not all of them. Of approximately 60,000 clones in the sample, about 90% were seen once. The chain has TRBV27 and TRBJ1-5; D possibly corresponds to TRBD1 (5 bases). The material was CD4+ T cells from blood (PBMCs), obtained 6 months after the transplant. This clonotype originated in a human patient who received a combined kidney and bone marrow transplant. Some T cells may be supplied by the graft donor. The CDR3 DNA is TGTGCCAGCAGCCTTAGGGGTTATAGCAATCAGCCCCAGCATTTT. It translates to CASSLRGYSNQPQHF.